Listed below are T cell receptor beta chains from one sample, sequenced in a study of cytomegalovirus exposure and HLA in healthy donors. Data came from immunoSEQ multiplex PCR; TCRdb stores just in-frame clones and leaves some out. The data contain more than 55,000 clones, around 80% of them singletons. The sample comprised PBMCs. These receptors all come from a woman between 35 and 50 years old in good health and CMV-seronegative. Both conserved end residues are part of each CDR3. The D gene is left open where the match is weak. The size entry is marked missing in some rows and otherwise reads once, few, many or a size class.

j_call d_call v_call clone_size cdr3_nt cdr3_aa
TRBJ2-7 TRBD2 TRBV7-3 . TGTGCCAGCAGCTTGGCCCCGGGACTAAACTCCTACGAGCAGTACTTC CASSLAPGLNSYEQYF
TRBJ2-1 TRBD1 TRBV4-1 . TGCGCCAGCAGCCGACAGGGGGCTGGGATGGCTGATGAGCAGTTCTTC CASSRQGAGMADEQFF
TRBJ1-1 . TRBV2 . TGTGCCAGCAGCAAACGGGAGAACACTGAAGCTTTCTTT CASSKRENTEAFF
TRBJ1-2 TRBD1 TRBV29-1 . TGCAGCGCACGGGACAGATCTAACTATGGCTACACCTTC CSARDRSNYGYTF
TRBJ2-1 . TRBV2 . TGTGCCAGCATCCAAAGCCCGACAGACTACAATGAGCAGTTCTTC CASIQSPTDYNEQFF
TRBJ2-1 TRBD2 TRBV19 . TGTGCCAGTAGTAATAGCGGGGGGCGTCGTTCCTACAATGAGCAGTTCTTC CASSNSGGRRSYNEQFF
TRBJ2-1 TRBD2 TRBV7-7 . TGTGCTAGCAGCGCCGGCCTAGCGGGAGTGAGGGGCAGGGACAATGAGCAGTTCTTC CASSAGLAGVRGRDNEQFF
TRBJ2-7 . TRBV5-6 . TGTGCCAGCAGCTTGTTTCAGGGTAGCAACGAGCAGTACTTC CASSLFQGSNEQYF
TRBJ2-7 . TRBV11-2 . TGTGCCAGCAGCGACCGGGACACCTACGAGCAGTACTTC CASSDRDTYEQYF
TRBJ2-4 . TRBV30 few TGTGCCTGGAGTGACTTTTCGGGGGTTCGGGTCAAAAACATTCAGTACTTC CAWSDFSGVRVKNIQYF
TRBJ2-3 . TRBV11-2 . TGTGCCAGCAGCCCGGACTTACCTGGTTATACTAGCACAGATACGCAGTATTTT CASSPDLPGYTSTDTQYF
TRBJ1-2 TRBD1 TRBV14 . TGTGCCAGCAGCCCCCGGACAGGGGATGGCTACACCTTC CASSPRTGDGYTF
TRBJ1-1 TRBD1 TRBV5-1 . TGCGCCAGCAGCGGGACAGAGTCGAACACTGAAGCTTTCTTT CASSGTESNTEAFF
TRBJ1-1 . TRBV5-1 . TGCGCCAGCAGCTTGGGGCGGACAGCGAACACTGAAGCTTTCTTT CASSLGRTANTEAFF
TRBJ1-1 . TRBV10-3 . TGTGCCATCAGTGAGACGGGGGGGGTGGGCACTGAAGCTTTCTTT CAISETGGVGTEAFF
TRBJ2-3 TRBD1 TRBV14 . TGTGCCAGCAGCCGCCGACAGGGGGTCCCAACAGATACGCAGTATTTT CASSRRQGVPTDTQYF
TRBJ1-4 . TRBV30 . TGTGCCTGGAGTATTGGACAAACTAATGAAAAACTGTTTTTT CAWSIGQTNEKLFF
TRBJ1-2 . TRBV27 once TGTGCCAGCAGTTTGGGCGGGGTTGACATGCCCTACACCTTC CASSLGGVDMPYTF
TRBJ2-1 TRBD1 TRBV5-1 . TGCGCCAGCAGCTTGGAAGGGGGCTGGTACAATGAGCAGTTCTTC CASSLEGGWYNEQFF
TRBJ1-1 . TRBV18 once TGTGCCAGCTCACCTGAGATGAACACTGAAGCTTTCTTT CASSPEMNTEAFF
TRBJ2-5 TRBD2 TRBV19 . TGTGCCAGTAGTATCCTCCTTACGGGGAGCGGGAGGCAAGAGACCCAGTACTTC CASSILLTGSGRQETQYF
TRBJ1-1 . TRBV27 . TGTGCCAGCAGTTTCCGCACGGGGAACACTGAAGCTTTCTTT CASSFRTGNTEAFF
TRBJ2-2 TRBD2 TRBV6-5 . TGTGCCAGCAGTTATAGCGGGCAGAACACCGGGGAGCTGTTTTTT CASSYSGQNTGELFF
TRBJ2-1 TRBD1 TRBV7-2 . TGTGCCAGCAGTAGACAGGGGGCCTACAATGAGCAGTTCTTC CASSRQGAYNEQFF
TRBJ1-1 . TRBV19 . TGTGCCAGTAGTTGGAGGGCCCCAACACTTCAGGAAGCTTTCTTT CASSWRAPTLQEAFF
TRBJ1-2 . TRBV4-2 few TGTGCCAGCAGCCAAGACGCGTATGGCTACACCTTC CASSQDAYGYTF
TRBJ1-2 TRBD1 TRBV6-6 . TGTGCCAGCAGTTCAGGGGGTCCTGCTAACTATGGCTACACCTTC CASSSGGPANYGYTF
TRBJ2-3 TRBD2 TRBV15 . TGTGCCACCAGCGGATTAGCGGGAGGTTCGGTGGATACGCAGTATTTT CATSGLAGGSVDTQYF
TRBJ2-3 . TRBV4-2 few TGTGCCAGCAGCCAAGATTTGGTGGGGGGATGGGATACGCAGTATTTT CASSQDLVGGWDTQYF
TRBJ2-1 TRBD2 TRBV2 . TGTGCCAGCAGGGAACGAACTAGCGGGAGCTCGTGGTACAATGAGCAGTTCTTC CASRERTSGSSWYNEQFF
TRBJ2-3 . TRBV7-7 few TGTGCCAGCAGCCTCTCTAGTCTTCCAGATACGCAGTATTTT CASSLSSLPDTQYF
TRBJ1-2 TRBD1 TRBV4-1 few TGCGCCAGCAGCCAAGATCGGATAGGGGGCGATGGCTACACCTTC CASSQDRIGGDGYTF
TRBJ2-5 . TRBV7-8 once TGTGCCAGCAGCTTTGGTTTACTAGTAAGGCAAGAGACCCAGTACTTC CASSFGLLVRQETQYF
TRBJ2-7 . TRBV5-6 . TGTGCCAGCAGCCTAACCCGGGACTTCCCCTACGAGCAGTACTTC CASSLTRDFPYEQYF
TRBJ1-5 . TRBV27 . TGTGCCAGCAGTTTAGGTACTGGGGCCGAGCAGCCCCAGCATTTT CASSLGTGAEQPQHF
TRBJ1-2 . TRBV7-4 . TGTGCCAGCAGCTTAGGACAGAACTATGGCTACACCTTC CASSLGQNYGYTF
TRBJ2-4 TRBD2 TRBV15 . TGTGCCACCAGCAGAGACCGGGCGGGAGTAGCCAAAAACATTCAGTACTTC CATSRDRAGVAKNIQYF